The sequence of this TCR beta chain was determined in a study of Ad26.COV2.S vaccination and SARS-CoV-2 variants. About the research overall: The authors gave Ad26.COV2.S intramuscularly, either once or twice 56 days apart.

Looked up from germline, CDR1 is GTSNPN and CDR2 is SVGIG (reference sequence). Trimming left V 2 bases short and J 4 bases short, with 11 bases between. CDR3 size: 14 residues. The sample's treatment: some 19 received Ad26.COV2.S at low or high dose, single or two shots; roughly five received placebo; per-sample allocation not given. Day 63 following the first vaccine or placebo injection was when the samples were taken. An Ad26 vector that expressed Wuhan-strain SARS-CoV-2 spike constituted the vaccine. Sequenced by immunoSEQ multiplex PCR; TCRdb stores in-frame clones only, minus some. The table records 300,000 to 350,000 clones, approximately 87% of them present only once.

The chain links TRBV30 to TRBJ1-4; a weak D match, TRBD1 (5 bases). This receptor was obtained from a person aged 18 to 65 who received the Ad26.COV2.S COVID-19 vaccine or a placebo. Sequences were derived from peripheral blood, sampled in a trial of Ad26.COV2.S vaccine versus placebo. CDR3 sequence (DNA): TGTGCCTGGAGTCTCGGGACTTATAATGAAAAACTGTTTTTT. Its translation: CAWSLGTYNEKLFF.